The T cell receptor beta chain under discussion was sequenced for a study of blood T cell repertoires in COVID-19. The CDR3 totals 18 residues. CDR1 and CDR2 (germline): ENHRY, SYGVKD. V was shortened by 6 bases and J by 0 bases, with 18 bases between the two germline ends. Clones were sequenced by immunoSEQ multiplex PCR, and TCRdb holds only the in-frame ones, with some missing. This table has 150,000 to 200,000 clones, over 80% appearing once. The rearrangement links TRBV10-3 to TRBJ2-6; D might be TRBD2 (6 bases). What was sequenced was PBMCs or T cells enriched from blood (not recorded which). This receptor was identified in a woman aged 60-75 years who had recovered from COVID-19. This CDR3 is CAISGTLGTLSGANVLTF. The CDR3 DNA reads TGTGCCATCAGCGGGACTTTAGGTACTCTCTCTGGGGCCAACGTCCTGACTTTC.